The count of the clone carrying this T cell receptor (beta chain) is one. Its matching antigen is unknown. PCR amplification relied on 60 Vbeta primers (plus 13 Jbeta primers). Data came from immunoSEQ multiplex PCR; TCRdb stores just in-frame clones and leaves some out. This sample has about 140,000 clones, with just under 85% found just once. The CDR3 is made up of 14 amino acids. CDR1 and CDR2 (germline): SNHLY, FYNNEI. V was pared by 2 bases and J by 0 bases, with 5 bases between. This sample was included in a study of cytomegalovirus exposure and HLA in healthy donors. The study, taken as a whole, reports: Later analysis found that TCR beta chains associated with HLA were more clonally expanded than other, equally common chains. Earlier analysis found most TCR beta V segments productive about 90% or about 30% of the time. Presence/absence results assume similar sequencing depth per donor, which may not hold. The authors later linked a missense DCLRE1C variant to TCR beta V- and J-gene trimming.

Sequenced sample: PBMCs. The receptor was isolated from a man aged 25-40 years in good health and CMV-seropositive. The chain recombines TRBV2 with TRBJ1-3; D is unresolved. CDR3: CASSELGSGNTIYF. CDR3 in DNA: TGTGCCAGCAGTGAACTCGGCTCTGGAAACACCATATATTTT.